This paragraph covers one TCR beta chain sequence. The antigen remains undetermined. This specimen comes from a study of T-cell memory formation after mild COVID-19. Findings and limits, study-wide: The pre-infection memory compartment contained some responding clones, suggesting cross-reactive memory joined. CD4+ bias marked clones expanding day 15 to 37, unlike balanced contracting clones.

TCRdb ran MiXCR on the 5' RACE reads and lists one entry per CDR3 protein. Of just over 400,000 distinct CDR3 sequences listed, around a quarter are singletons. The V end was cut by 0 bases, the J end by 9 bases, with 10 bases between. The CDR3 runs 13 residues. Per germline, CDR1 SGDLS and CDR2 YYNGEE. Specimen: PBMCs or a T cell subset sorted from them (not recorded which). The receptor comes from an adult woman who had mild COVID-19 (a few samples of this study predate the infection). Cell type and time point are not known. The V and J genes are TRBV9 and TRBJ2-1; D uncertain. The CDR3 reads CASSVGSDGEQFF. For the CDR3, the DNA is TGTGCCAGCAGCGTAGGGTCTGATGGTGAGCAGTTCTTC.